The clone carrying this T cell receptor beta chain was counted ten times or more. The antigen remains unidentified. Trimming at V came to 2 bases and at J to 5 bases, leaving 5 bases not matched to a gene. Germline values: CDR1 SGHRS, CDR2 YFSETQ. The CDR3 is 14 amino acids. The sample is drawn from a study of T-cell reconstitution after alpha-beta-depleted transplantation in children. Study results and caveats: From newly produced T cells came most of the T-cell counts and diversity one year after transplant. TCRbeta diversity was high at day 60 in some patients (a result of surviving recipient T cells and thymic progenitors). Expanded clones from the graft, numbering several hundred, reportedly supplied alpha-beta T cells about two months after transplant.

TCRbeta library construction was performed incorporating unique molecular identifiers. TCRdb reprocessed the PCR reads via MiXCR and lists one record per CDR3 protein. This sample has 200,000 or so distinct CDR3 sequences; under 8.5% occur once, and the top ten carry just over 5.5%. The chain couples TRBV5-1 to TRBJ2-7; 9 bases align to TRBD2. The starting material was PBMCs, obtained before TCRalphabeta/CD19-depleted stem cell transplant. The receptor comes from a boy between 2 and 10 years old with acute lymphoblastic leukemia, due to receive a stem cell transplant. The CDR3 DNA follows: TGCGCCAGCAGCTTTGGCGGGGGGGCCGACGAGCAGTACTTC. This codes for CASSFGGGADEQYF.